This T cell receptor beta chain comes out of a study of Graves' ophthalmopathy and Graves' hyperthyroidism. The sample holds many counts of this clonotype. RNA transcripts yielded amplified TCR beta CDR3 regions. The authors performed first-round RT-PCR with HTBI primers and then a second-round multiplex PCR. TCRdb re-called the multiplex PCR reads through MiXCR, storing one row per CDR3 protein. The table has hundreds of thousands of distinct CDR3 sequences, under 25% seen once. The CDR3 totals 16 residues. V dropped 3 bases and J dropped 3 bases, with 15 bases sitting between them. The V call is TRBV12-3 or TRBV12-4, the J call TRBJ2-4; D perhaps matches TRBD1 (5 bases). The source is a woman between 18 and 29 years old with stable Graves' hyperthyroidism. Sequenced material: peripheral blood. The DNA of the CDR3 is TGTGCCAGCAGTTTTCCGACAGCCCGGATCAAAAACATTCAGTACTTC. Translating it yields CASSFPTARIKNIQYF.